This T cell receptor (beta chain) was retrieved from a study of T cells in Graves' hyperthyroidism and ophthalmopathy. Study results and caveats: Stable hyperthyroidism was told apart from ophthalmopathy by a model built on 13 V-J features.

Lactation, pregnancy, other autoimmune disease or uncontrolled infection led to exclusion of patients. Based on clinical symptoms, serum thyroxine and TRAb, thyroid ultrasound and orbital computed tomography, diagnoses were reached. PBMCs were sourced from more than 9 ml fresh peripheral blood. The length of the CDR3 is 15 residues. Looked up from germline, CDR1 is SEHNR and CDR2 is FQNEAQ (reference sequence). This clonotype was counted at least ten times. Its antigen remains unidentified. Using RNA transcripts as the source, TCR beta CDR3 regions were amplified. First-round RT-PCR of the TCR CDR3 relied on the HTBI primer set. TCRdb analysed the multiplex PCR reads with MiXCR anew, one entry per CDR3 protein. The sample carries 550,000 to 850,000 distinct CDR3 sequences, over 15% recorded once.

The sample consisted of blood. The source is a woman in her fifties or sixties with Graves' hyperthyroidism that later progressed to Graves' ophthalmopathy. The rearrangement joins TRBV7-9 to TRBJ2-3, with 9 bases identical to TRBD2. Here the CDR3 reads CATDPGGGGTDTQYF. The CDR3 nucleotides are TGTGCGACCGACCCGGGCGGGGGGGGCACAGATACGCAGTATTTT.